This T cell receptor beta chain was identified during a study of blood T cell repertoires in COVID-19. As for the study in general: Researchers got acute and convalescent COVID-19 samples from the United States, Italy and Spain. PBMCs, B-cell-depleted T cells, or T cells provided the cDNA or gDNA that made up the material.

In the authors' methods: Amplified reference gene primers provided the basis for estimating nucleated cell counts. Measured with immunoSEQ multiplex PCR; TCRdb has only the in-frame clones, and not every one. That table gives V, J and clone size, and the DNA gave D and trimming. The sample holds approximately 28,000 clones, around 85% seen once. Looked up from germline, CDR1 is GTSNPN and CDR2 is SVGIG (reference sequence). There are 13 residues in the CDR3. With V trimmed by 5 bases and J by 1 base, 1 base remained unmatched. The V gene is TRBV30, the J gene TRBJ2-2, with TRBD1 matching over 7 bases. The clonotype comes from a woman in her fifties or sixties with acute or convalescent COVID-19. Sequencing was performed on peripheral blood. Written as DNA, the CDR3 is TGTGCCTGGGGGACAGAGAACACCGGGGAGCTGTTTTTT. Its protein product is CAWGTENTGELFF.